This T cell receptor beta chain was profiled in a study of T-cell memory formation after mild COVID-19. Study outcomes and limitations: Pre-infection memory harbored some responding clones, suggesting cross-reactive memory joined. Clones that contracted clustered mainly in CM and EM if CD4+ and in EMRA if CD8+.

CDR3 length: 13 amino acids. The germline V gene has CDR1 MGHRA and CDR2 YSYEKL. V was shortened by 4 bases and J by 6 bases, with 9 bases between the two germline ends. Regarding this clonotype: What it binds is unknown.

Via MiXCR, TCRdb re-called the 5' RACE reads, giving one row per CDR3 protein. The sample yields around 110,000 distinct CDR3 sequences, about 15% seen once. The chain carries TRBV4-1 and TRBJ2-2, with no clear D. This sequence was found in a man aged 18 to 30 who had mild COVID-19 (a few samples of this study predate the infection). Cell type and time point are not known. The specimen sequenced was PBMCs or a T cell subset sorted from them (not recorded which). CDR3 loop: CASSPVLAGELFF. The DNA for the CDR3 is TGCGCCAGCAGCCCCGTTTTAGCCGGGGAGCTGTTTTTT.